This T cell receptor beta chain derives from a study of CD8+ T cells in alopecia areata. Treatment defined: oral pan-JAK inhibitor, 5-10 mg twice daily. It was from alopecia areata patients that lesional scalp punch biopsies and peripheral blood were collected. Regarding this clone: Its target is unknown.

The length of the CDR3 is 14 residues. Germline assignment: CDR1 MGHDK and CDR2 SYGVNS. V dropped 7 bases and J dropped 4; count of bases not matched to a gene: 5. Following extraction, RNA underwent reverse transcription to cDNA, which served as the sequencing template. Sequenced by immunoSEQ multiplex PCR; TCRdb stores in-frame clones only, minus some. Among about 210,000 clones listed, less than 50% were seen once. Regarding the study as a whole: The study found higher clonality in lesional than normal scalp, especially in alopecia totalis/universalis. Since there was just one nonresponder, nobody can yet say how baseline CD8+ expansion ties to response. Scalp samples also yield sequences from resident alphabeta T cells of normal skin.

J is TRBJ1-2 and V is TRBV25-1; TRBD1 matches 11 bases. This sequence originates from a human donor with alopecia areata. Here the sequenced sample was CD4+ T cells sorted from blood, taken between weeks 36 and 40, from a patient treated with tofacitinib. The CDR3 spells CASTGTGGGYGYTF. CDR3 sequence (DNA): TGTGCCAGCACCGGGACAGGGGGAGGCTATGGCTACACCTTC.